The 27 T cell receptor beta chains given below trace back to one sample, sequenced in a study of vaccination and CD4 T cells after COVID-19. The treatment: approximately nine-day PBMC culture with coronavirus spike peptide pools or control peptides (ViraFEST assay). The antigens for these receptors are not known. The Oncomine TCR Beta short-read assay sequenced DNA from cultured CD4+ T cells. TCRdb passed the PCR reads through MiXCR, listing each CDR3 protein once. The sample shows some 25,000 distinct CDR3 sequences, 40% to 45% of them seen only once. The material sequenced was CD4+ T cells from blood, cultured in vitro. These receptors originate from a human donor who had recovered from COVID-19.

This clonotype has only a few counts. The V and J genes are TRBV2 and TRBJ1-5; 7 positions agree with TRBD1. From germline, CDR1 is SNHLY and CDR2 FYNNEI. The CDR3 is made up of 15 amino acids. V lost 2 bases, J lost 7 bases, and 8 bases stayed unmatched. The CDR3 nucleotides are TGTGCCAGCAGTGAATATCAGGGGGAAACCCAGCCCCAGCATTTT. Its translation is CASSEYQGETQPQHF.

The chain is built from TRBV25-1 and TRBJ1-5; D is perhaps TRBD1 (5 bases). V lost 4 bases, J lost 0 bases, and 19 bases lay in between. There are 18 residues in the CDR3. Germline V CDR1 and CDR2: MGHDK, SYGVNS. CDR3 DNA sequence: TGTGCCAGCAGTGTAGGGACTGACCTTTGTAATAGCAATCAGCCCCAGCATTTT. This codes for CASSVGTDLCNSNQPQHF. Complete variable domain (other parts from reference TRBV25-1 and TRBJ1-5): EADIYQTPRYLVIGTGKKITLECSQTMGHDKMYWYQQDPGMELHLIHYSYGVNSTEKGDLSSESTVSRIRTEHFPLTLESARPSHTSQYLCASSVGTDLCNSNQPQHFGDGTRLSIL.

The chain combines TRBV11-2 with TRBJ2-7; 8 bases are a match to TRBD2. The CDR3 contains 17 residues. The germline V gene has CDR1 SGHAT and CDR2 FQNNGV. V trimming: 2 bases; J trimming: 0 bases; junction bases outside the gene matches: 9. The CDR3 loop is CASSLRVAGTSSYEQYF. CDR3 DNA: TGTGCCAGCAGCTTACGAGTCGCCGGGACTAGCTCCTACGAGCAGTACTTC.

The chain uses TRBV2 and TRBJ2-1; tentatively, D is TRBD2 (6 bases). Trimming removed 5 bases at V and 5 bases at J, with 10 bases between. Germline values: CDR1 SNHLY, CDR2 FYNNEI. CDR3 length: 13 residues. CDR3 amino acids: CASSMGLNNEQFF. In DNA, the CDR3 is TGTGCCAGCAGTATGGGACTGAACAATGAGCAGTTCTTC.

A few counts support this clonotype. The CDR3 DNA is TGTGCTTCTCCGGAGGCCACGTACAATGAGCAGTTCTTC. This gives the protein CASPEATYNEQFF. The rearrangement links TRBV2 to TRBJ2-1; D may be TRBD2 (5 bases). The CDR3 contains 13 residues. Germline CDR1 and CDR2: SNHLY and FYNNEI.

The chain uses TRBV4-1 and TRBJ1-2; D is ambiguous. The CDR3 is 15 amino acids. Trimming removed 1 base from V and 8 bases from J, with 17 bases in between. Germline loops: CDR1 MGHRA, CDR2 YSYEKL. CDR3 sequence (DNA): TGCGCCAGCAGCCAAGGAGGACTGGAGGTCCCAGGCTACACCTTC. Translating gives CASSQGGLEVPGYTF.

V is TRBV11-2 and J is TRBJ2-2, with D perhaps assigned TRBD1 or TRBD2 (6 bases each). The CDR3 is 16 residues long. Trimming stripped 2 bases from V and 6 bases from J, with 16 bases between. Germline lookup yields CDR1 SGHAT and CDR2 FQNNGV. As DNA, the CDR3 is TGTGCCAGCAGCTTAATGTGGGGGGCGCAAGCCGGGGAGCTGTTTTTT. This gives the protein CASSLMWGAQAGELFF.

The chain links TRBV6-2 or TRBV6-3 to TRBJ2-5, with TRBD1 as a possible D gene (6 bases). The CDR3 covers 18 residues. The V end lost 0 bases, the J end lost 5 bases, and 22 bases lay between the germline ends. In germline, CDR1 is MNHEY, CDR2 SVGEGT. CDR3 residues: CASSYSVGDTDVEETQYF. For the CDR3, the DNA is TGTGCCAGCAGTTACTCAGTGGGGGACACGGACGTTGAGGAGACCCAGTACTTC.

The rearrangement links TRBV3-1 to TRBJ2-5; D is undetermined. The CDR3 is 11 residues long. Trimming removed 1 base from V and 5 bases from J, with 2 bases in between. CDR1 and CDR2 from the germline V gene are LGHDT and YNNKEL (reference sequence). CDR3 DNA sequence: TGTGCCAGCAGCCAAGTGGAGACCCAGTACTTC. Amino acids: CASSQVETQYF.

Only a few counts were recorded for this clonotype. J is TRBJ1-5 and V is TRBV11-2, with TRBD1 identical over 8 bases. The V and J ends lost 4 bases and 2 bases, in that order; junction bases with no gene match: 7. The CDR3 length is 16 residues. Germline CDR1 SGHAT, CDR2 FQNNGV. CDR3 amino acids: CASSSQGASGNQPQHF. CDR3 nucleotides: TGTGCCAGCAGCTCCCAGGGGGCGAGTGGCAATCAGCCCCAGCATTTT.

The V gene is TRBV28, the J gene TRBJ2-7, with TRBD1 matching 9 bases. V was clipped by 7 bases and J by 4 bases; unmatched bases: 26. CDR1 is MDHEN and CDR2 is SYDVKM in the germline V gene. CDR3 size: 20 residues. The DNA of the CDR3 is TGTGCCAGCACTCCGGACAGGGGCGAGGCGGGAGCCCGTCGCCTGTACGAGCAGTACTTC. This codes for CASTPDRGEAGARRLYEQYF. The complete variable domain, with remaining parts taken from reference TRBV28 and TRBJ2-7, reads DVKVTQSSRYLVKRTGEKVFLECVQDMDHENMFWYRQDPGLGLRLIYFSYDVKMKEKGDIPEGYSVSREKKERFSLILESASTNQTSMYLCASTPDRGEAGARRLYEQYFGPGTRLTVT.

This rearrangement joins TRBV15 to TRBJ2-3; D perhaps matches TRBD2 (6 bases). The length of the CDR3 is 15 residues. Germline V gives CDR1 LNHNV, CDR2 YYDKDF (reference sequence). Trimming cost V 1 base and J 6 bases, with 14 bases left between them. CDR3 residues: CATSRVAGGFDTQYF. CDR3 in DNA: TGTGCCACCAGCAGAGTGGCTGGGGGGTTTGATACGCAGTATTTT.

The chain couples TRBV20-1 to TRBJ2-1, with 8 bases fitting TRBD2. The trim removed 6 bases at V and 1 base at J, leaving 8 bases unmatched. This CDR3 comprises 15 residues. Germline V lookup: CDR1 DFQATT, CDR2 SNEGSKA (reference sequence). CDR3 in amino acids: CSALQAGVSYNEQFF. As DNA, the CDR3 is TGCAGTGCCCTACAAGCGGGAGTGTCCTACAATGAGCAGTTCTTC.

This rearrangement joins TRBV20-1 to TRBJ2-2, with TRBD2 matching over 10 bases. Germline CDR1 and CDR2: DFQATT and SNEGSKA (reference sequence). CDR3 size: 14 residues. Trimming took 6 bases from V and 4 from J; bases not matched to a gene: 5. CDR3 region: CSARTSGTTGELFF. In nucleotides, the CDR3 is TGCAGTGCACGGACTAGCGGAACCACCGGGGAGCTGTTTTTT.

This clonotype was recorded a few times. DNA for the CDR3: TGTGCCAGCAGCCGAAGTAGTGGGAACCGACAGACAGAAGCTTTCTTT. Its protein is CASSRSSGNRQTEAFF. The chain combines TRBV7-9 with TRBJ1-1; TRBD1 is a possible D gene (5 bases). Trimming removed 5 bases from V and 8 bases from J, with 24 bases in between. CDR3 size: 16 residues. Germline-derived CDR1 and CDR2 are SEHNR and FQNEAQ (reference sequence).

V gene TRBV5-1 combines with J gene TRBJ1-2; the D gene is possibly TRBD1 (6 bases). This CDR3 contains 18 residues. Germline CDR1 and CDR2: SGHRS and YFSETQ. The V end lost 3 bases, the J end lost 8 bases, and 29 bases lay between the germline ends. Written as DNA, the CDR3 is TGCGCCAGCAGCTGGTCCGTCTTGGGGAGGACAGCGGGACGGGGCTACACCTTC. Translation: CASSWSVLGRTAGRGYTF.

V usage is TRBV7-9 and J usage is TRBJ2-3; 11 bases are a match to TRBD1. This CDR3 is built from 15 residues. Germline V gives CDR1 SEHNR, CDR2 FQNEAQ (reference sequence). Germline trimming cut 5 bases from V and 7 bases from J; bases unmatched to any gene: 8. The CDR3: CASSTGQGATHTQYF. CDR3 sequence (DNA): TGTGCCAGCAGCACAGGACAGGGGGCGACTCATACGCAGTATTTT. Full variable domain (rest looked up from reference TRBV7-9 and TRBJ2-3): DTGVSQNPRHKITKRGQNVTFRCDPISEHNRLYWYRQTLGQGPEFLTYFQNEAQLEKSRLLSDRFSAERPKGSFSTLEIQRTEQGDSAMYLCASSTGQGATHTQYFGPGTRLTVL.

This chain joins TRBV28 and TRBJ2-3; D remains unclear. Trimming removed 1 base from V and 8 bases from J, with 22 bases in between. Germline V lookup: CDR1 MDHEN, CDR2 SYDVKM. This CDR3 has 17 residues. The CDR3 loop reads CASSLYQAGLGFGTQYF. CDR3 sequence (DNA): TGTGCCAGCAGTTTATATCAGGCCGGGTTGGGTTTTGGTACGCAGTATTTT.

The V call is TRBV30, the J call TRBJ2-7; maybe TRBD2 (5 bases). Per the germline V gene, CDR1 is GTSNPN and CDR2 is SVGIG (reference sequence). V was pared by 6 bases and J by 2 bases, with 17 bases between. This CDR3 has 14 amino acids. The CDR3 loop reads CACARGSAAYEQYF. The DNA for the CDR3 is TGTGCCTGCGCCCGAGGGAGTGCTGCCTACGAGCAGTACTTC.

This clonotype was detected only a few times. The chain has TRBV12-3 or TRBV12-4 and TRBJ2-2; 9 positions agree with TRBD1. The CDR3 extends over 14 amino acids. V shed 6 bases, J shed 5 bases, and the junction held 4 bases outside the gene matches. This chain's CDR3 is CASRGTGHTGELFF. The CDR3 DNA reads TGTGCCAGCAGGGGGACAGGGCATACCGGGGAGCTGTTTTTT.

This chain uses TRBV11-2 with TRBJ1-1; D is unclear. The CDR3 runs 12 residues. Germline V CDR1 and CDR2: SGHAT, FQNNGV. V was trimmed by 2 bases and J by 7 bases, leaving 8 bases between them. The CDR3 nucleotides are TGTGCCAGCAGCTTATCCGGACGTGAAGCTTTCTTT. It specifies CASSLSGREAFF. The full variable domain, its missing parts supplied by reference TRBV11-2 and TRBJ1-1, is EAGVAQSPRYKIIEKRQSVAFWCNPISGHATLYWYQQILGQGPKLLIQFQNNGVVDDSQLPKDRFSAERLKGVDSTLKIQPAKLEDSAVYLCASSLSGREAFFGQGTRLTVV.

The rearrangement uses TRBV11-2 and TRBJ1-1; D perhaps matches TRBD1 (6 bases). The V gene's germline CDR1 is SGHAT and CDR2 FQNNGV. The CDR3 is 13 residues long. V was pared by 2 bases and J by 5 bases, with 9 bases between. Written as DNA, the CDR3 is TGTGCCAGCAGCTTAAGGGGGGGGACTGAAGCTTTCTTT. It codes for CASSLRGGTEAFF.

V is TRBV28 and J is TRBJ2-7; D might be TRBD2 (5 bases). Germline V gene lookup returns CDR1 MDHEN and CDR2 SYDVKM. The length of the CDR3 is 15 residues. The ends were cut back, 2 bases at V and 3 bases at J, with 14 bases in the middle. CDR3 in amino acids: CASSLPGSRDYEQYF. CDR3 nucleotide sequence: TGTGCCAGCAGTTTACCGGGGTCAAGGGACTACGAGCAGTACTTC. The full variable domain, completed using reference TRBV28 and TRBJ2-7, is DVKVTQSSRYLVKRTGEKVFLECVQDMDHENMFWYRQDPGLGLRLIYFSYDVKMKEKGDIPEGYSVSREKKERFSLILESASTNQTSMYLCASSLPGSRDYEQYFGPGTRLTVT.

The rearrangement joins TRBV15 to TRBJ2-7; D is possibly TRBD2 (6 bases). CDR3 length: 13 residues. Germline V gene sequence: CDR1 LNHNV, CDR2 YYDKDF (reference sequence). The germline V and J ends were trimmed by 4 bases and 3 bases, with 10 bases remaining between them. In DNA form, the CDR3 reads TGTGCCACCAGCAAGGGACTGAGCTACGAGCAGTACTTC. This translates into CATSKGLSYEQYF.

This clonotype is a singleton in its sample. This sequence joins TRBV5-1 and TRBJ2-7; D call uncertain. The germline CDR1 and CDR2 sequences are SGHRS and YFSETQ. The CDR3 extends over 15 amino acids. V was cut by 4 bases and J by 0 bases, with 14 bases left in between. CDR3 sequence (DNA): TGCGCCAGCAGCAGAAACACACATAGCTCCTACGAGCAGTACTTC. This encodes CASSRNTHSSYEQYF.

This chain connects TRBV5-5 to TRBJ2-2; 9 nucleotides line up with TRBD1. Trimming took 4 bases from V and 5 from J; bases not matched to a gene: 18. The CDR3 loop spans 19 amino acids. Germline-derived CDR1 and CDR2 are SGHKS and YYEKEE (reference sequence). CDR3 in DNA: TGTGCCAGCAGCCGACCTGGGACCGGGACAGGGTGGTCGACCGGGGAGCTGTTTTTT. This translates into CASSRPGTGTGWSTGELFF. Full variable domain (rest looked up from reference TRBV5-5 and TRBJ2-2): DAGVTQSPTHLIKTRGQQVTLRCSPISGHKSVSWYQQVLGQGPQFIFQYYEKEERGRGNFPDRFSARQFPNYSSELNVNALLLGDSALYLCASSRPGTGTGWSTGELFFGEGSRLTVL.

There are a few counts of this clonotype. The chain couples TRBV6-1 to TRBJ1-2; the D is unclear. Trimming shortened V by 6 bases and J by 10 bases, and 12 bases separated the two germline ends. The CDR3 loop spans 11 amino acids. Germline V CDR1 and CDR2: MNHNS, SASEGT. CDR3 region: CASSLRGDYTF. CDR3 bases: TGTGCCAGCAGCCTTCGGGGTGACTACACCTTC.